These T cell receptor beta chains were read from a single sample in a study of cytomegalovirus exposure and HLA in healthy donors. Measured with immunoSEQ multiplex PCR; TCRdb has only the in-frame clones, and not every one. The top ten hold 2% to 3% of the sample, which has roughly 250,000 clones, 87% seen once. The sequenced sample consisted of PBMCs. Receptors originate from a man aged 18 to 30 in good health and CMV-seronegative. Both conserved end residues are part of each CDR3. Each record gives: J gene, CDR3 length, V gene, CDR3 protein.

TRBJ2-3 | 15 | TRBV6-5 | CASSYGTTYTDTQYF
TRBJ2-1 | 17 | TRBV5-1 | CASSYNDAGTGYNEQFF
TRBJ1-2 | 15 | TRBV4-1 | CASSPRQGGNYGYTF
TRBJ2-7 | 13 | TRBV5-8 | CASSLTSRYEQYF
TRBJ2-7 | 15 | TRBV6-5 | CASSSRGGEAYEQYF
TRBJ2-3 | 16 | TRBV9 | CASSVGSRTWGDTQYF
TRBJ1-1 | 13 | TRBV29-1 | CSGLEPNSFITFF
TRBJ2-7 | 14 | TRBV5-1 | CASSSTTPVTEQYF
TRBJ2-3 | 17 | TRBV5-1 | CASSFGRTGGATDTQYF
TRBJ2-7 | 12 | TRBV29-1 | CSVRTLAYEQYF
TRBJ1-5 | 15 | TRBV2 | CASRGFTGGTQPQHF
TRBJ2-3 | 15 | TRBV5-1 | CASSLLAGGSDTQYF
TRBJ2-3 | 14 | TRBV4-2 | CASSPGGPTDTQYF
TRBJ2-3 | 15 | TRBV5-1 | CASSRGQGGPDTQYF
TRBJ2-7 | 16 | TRBV13 | CASSVKGLGRAYEQYF
TRBJ1-4 | 16 | TRBV5-4 | CASSLAGTGTNEKLFF
TRBJ2-7 | 13 | TRBV27 | CASSFGIDYEQYF
TRBJ1-4 | 15 | TRBV5-1 | CASSLPGQTNEKLFF
TRBJ1-1 | 12 | TRBV30 | CAWSDPGDEAFF
TRBJ1-2 | 15 | TRBV6-5 | CASSYRAGQTYGYTF
TRBJ2-5 | 15 | TRBV2 | CASSEGLAGLETQYF
TRBJ1-1 | 13 | TRBV12-5 | CASGLRQGPEAFF
TRBJ1-4 | 15 | TRBV9 | CASSPQTGLNEKLFF
TRBJ2-2 | 15 | TRBV5-1 | CASSEGATNTGELFF
TRBJ1-3 | 14 | TRBV5-6 | CASSLGRRGNTIYF
TRBJ2-7 | 15 | TRBV9 | CASSEQGTPIYEQYF
TRBJ1-1 | 14 | TRBV6-6 | CASSYGAGNSEAFF
TRBJ2-7 | 14 | TRBV10-3 | CAIRTGQAASEQYF
TRBJ1-4 | 14 | TRBV4-1 | CASSQDNRDEKLFF
TRBJ1-5 | 13 | TRBV5-6 | CASSSDRFGAQHF
TRBJ2-3 | 16 | TRBV6-5 | CASSYPTDYLTDTQYF
TRBJ2-6 | 17 | TRBV4-1 | CASSQEGRDSWANVLTF
TRBJ1-6 | 17 | TRBV7-2 | CASSKKGFSSYNSPLHF
TRBJ1-3 | 14 | TRBV5-1 | CASSEGVRGNTIYF
TRBJ1-1 | 13 | TRBV6-1 | CASSEVGDTEAFF